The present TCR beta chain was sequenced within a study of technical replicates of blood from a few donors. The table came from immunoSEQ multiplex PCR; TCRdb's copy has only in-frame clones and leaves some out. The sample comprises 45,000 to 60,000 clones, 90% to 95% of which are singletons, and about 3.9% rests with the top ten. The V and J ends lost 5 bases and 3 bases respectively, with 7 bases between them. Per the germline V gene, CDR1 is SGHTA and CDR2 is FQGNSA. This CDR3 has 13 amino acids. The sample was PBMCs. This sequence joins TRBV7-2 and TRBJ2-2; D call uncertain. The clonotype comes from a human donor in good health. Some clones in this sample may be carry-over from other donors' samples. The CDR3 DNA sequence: TGTGCCAGCAGCCTAATGTACACCGGGGAGCTGTTTTTT. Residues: CASSLMYTGELFF. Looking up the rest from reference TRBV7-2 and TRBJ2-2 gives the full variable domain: GAGVSQSPSNKVTEKGKDVELRCDPISGHTALYWYRQSLGQGLEFLIYFQGNSAPDKSGLPSDRFSAERTGGSVSTLTIQRTQQEDSAVYLCASSLMYTGELFFGEGSRLTVL.